The 11 T cell receptor beta chains presented below share a single source sample, sequenced in a study of early T cells in non-severe SARS-CoV-2 infection. Using its own MiXCR run on the 5' RACE reads, TCRdb lists one record per CDR3 protein. The sample has 40,000 to 60,000 distinct CDR3 sequences, 6% to 8% seen once; the top ten hold about 5.3%. The sequencing input was whole blood. The source is an adult who was a healthcare worker with PCR-confirmed SARS-CoV-2 infection or an uninfected control (not recorded which).

This clonotype came up a few times. V and J are TRBV7-7 and TRBJ2-2; TRBD1 is a possible D gene (5 bases). CDR1 and CDR2 from the germline V gene are SSHAT and FNYEAQ (reference sequence). The CDR3 covers 13 residues. Trimming stripped 5 bases from V and 4 bases from J, with 8 bases between. The CDR3 protein is CASSVRVTGELFF. The DNA for the CDR3 is TGTGCCAGCAGCGTCAGGGTCACCGGGGAGCTGTTTTTT.

This clonotype showed up just a few times. This sequence may be a read error, since a much larger clone differs from it by one base. The V and J genes are TRBV20-1 and TRBJ2-1, with D possibly matching TRBD2 (7 bases). The CDR3 sequence is 15 residues long. Germline assignment: CDR1 DFQATT and CDR2 SNEGSKA (reference sequence). CDR3 nucleotide sequence: TGCGGTGCTAGTGGGGGGGCCCTTGGTTTCCATGAGCAGTTCTTC. This translates into CGASGGALGFHEQFF.

This rearrangement joins TRBV12-3 or TRBV12-4 to TRBJ2-2, with 11 bases aligning to TRBD2. The length of the CDR3 is 15 residues. Trimming removed 3 bases from V and 5 bases from J; junction bases left unmatched: 2. Written as DNA, the CDR3 is TGTGCCAGCAGTTTGACTAGCGGGGCGACCGGGGAGCTGTTTTTT. It codes for CASSLTSGATGELFF.

This clonotype is termed medium-sized. The chain has TRBV11-2 and TRBJ2-2; tentatively, D is TRBD2 (5 bases). V dropped 5 bases and J dropped 3 bases, with 13 bases sitting between them. CDR1 and CDR2 from the germline V gene are SGHAT and FQNNGV. There are 15 residues in the CDR3. CDR3 protein: CASSHPTGDTGELFF. The CDR3 bases are TGTGCCAGCAGCCATCCCACCGGGGACACCGGGGAGCTGTTTTTT.

This clonotype was observed at least ten times. This chain links TRBV6-2 or TRBV6-3 with TRBJ2-4; TRBD2 matches 7 bases. V dropped 7 bases and J dropped 1; count of bases not matched to a gene: 13. This CDR3 is built from 17 residues. Germline loops: CDR1 MNHEY, CDR2 SVGEGT. CDR3 nucleotide sequence: TGTGCCAGCACTCCCTGGGGGGGAGAGTCGGCCAAAAACATTCAGTACTTC. It translates to CASTPWGGESAKNIQYF.

This clonotype was seen ten or more times. The junction does not match germline at one end; this may be a read error. The gene calls are TRBV7-8 and TRBJ1-1; TRBD1 is a possible D gene (5 bases). Germline values: CDR1 SGHVS, CDR2 FQNEAQ. The CDR3 loop spans 15 amino acids. The CDR3 DNA is TGTGCCAGCAGCTTAGAGCGACTGGTAGGGACTGAAGTTTTCTTT. As protein: CASSLERLVGTEVFF.

Ten or more counts support this clonotype. J is TRBJ1-1 and V is TRBV20-1; 9 bases map to TRBD1. The germline V gene encodes CDR1 DFQATT and CDR2 SNEGSKA (reference sequence). The CDR3 length is 12 residues. After removal of 6 bases from V and 5 bases from J, the junction contained 4 bases not matched to a gene. DNA of the CDR3: TGCAGTGCACCGGGACAGGGAACTGAAGCTTTCTTT. It is translated as CSAPGQGTEAFF.

The chain joins TRBV6-1 to TRBJ2-5, with D hard to call. Germline V gene sequence: CDR1 MNHNS, CDR2 SASEGT. This CDR3 region has 15 residues. With 4 bases removed from V and 0 bases from J, the gap between germline ends came to 12 bases. The CDR3 DNA sequence: TGTGCCAGCAGTGCGGAGAAAACCAACCAAGAGACCCAGTACTTC. Translation gives CASSAEKTNQETQYF.

This clonotype was counted many times. This chain uses TRBV9 with TRBJ1-1, with a possible D match to TRBD1 (6 bases). CDR3 length: 15 amino acids. Germline V lookup: CDR1 SGDLS, CDR2 YYNGEE. With 0 bases removed from V and 6 bases from J, the gap between germline ends came to 15 bases. CDR3 in DNA: TGTGCCAGCAGCGTAGATGAGAGGGGGAGCCCTGAAGCTTTCTTT. It yields the protein CASSVDERGSPEAFF.

This clonotype has only a few counts. The chain joins TRBV5-1 to TRBJ2-1; 8 bases map to TRBD1. CDR3 length: 14 amino acids. Looked up from germline, CDR1 is SGHRS and CDR2 is YFSETQ. Trimming at V came to 4 bases and at J to 6 bases, leaving 6 bases not matched to a gene. The CDR3 DNA reads as TGCGCCAGCAGCAAAATCACAGGGGGCAATGAGCAGTTCTTC. Its protein is CASSKITGGNEQFF.

At least ten counts were recorded for this clonotype. The chain links TRBV20-1 to TRBJ1-2; D gene ambiguous. Germline loops: CDR1 DFQATT, CDR2 SNEGSKA (reference sequence). This CDR3 has 13 amino acids. The ends were cut back, 6 bases at V and 1 base at J, with 12 bases in the middle. CDR3 residues: CSAPRPFNYGYTF. For the CDR3, the DNA is TGCAGTGCACCACGACCATTTAACTATGGCTACACCTTC.